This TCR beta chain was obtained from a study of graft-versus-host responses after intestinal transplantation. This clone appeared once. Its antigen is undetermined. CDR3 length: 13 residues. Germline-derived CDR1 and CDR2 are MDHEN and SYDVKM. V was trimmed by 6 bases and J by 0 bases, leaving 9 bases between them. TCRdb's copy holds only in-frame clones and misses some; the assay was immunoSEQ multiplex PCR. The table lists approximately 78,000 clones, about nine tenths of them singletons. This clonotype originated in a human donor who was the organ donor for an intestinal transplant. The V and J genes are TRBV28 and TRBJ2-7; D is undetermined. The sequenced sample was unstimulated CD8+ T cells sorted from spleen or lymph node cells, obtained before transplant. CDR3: CASSPARSYEQYF. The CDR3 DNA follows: TGTGCCAGCAGCCCGGCGCGCTCCTACGAGCAGTACTTC.